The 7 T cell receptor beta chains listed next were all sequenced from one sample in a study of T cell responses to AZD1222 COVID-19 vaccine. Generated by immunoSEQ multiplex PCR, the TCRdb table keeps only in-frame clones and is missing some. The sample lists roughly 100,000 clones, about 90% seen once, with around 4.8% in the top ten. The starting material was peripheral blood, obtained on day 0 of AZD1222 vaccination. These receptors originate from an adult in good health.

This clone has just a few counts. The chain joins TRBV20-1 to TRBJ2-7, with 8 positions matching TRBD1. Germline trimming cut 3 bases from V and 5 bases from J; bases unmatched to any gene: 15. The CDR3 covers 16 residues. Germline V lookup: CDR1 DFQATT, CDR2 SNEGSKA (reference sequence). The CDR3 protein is CSASVSGGEEINEQYF. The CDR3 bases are TGCAGTGCTAGTGTTTCAGGGGGCGAGGAGATTAACGAGCAGTACTTC.

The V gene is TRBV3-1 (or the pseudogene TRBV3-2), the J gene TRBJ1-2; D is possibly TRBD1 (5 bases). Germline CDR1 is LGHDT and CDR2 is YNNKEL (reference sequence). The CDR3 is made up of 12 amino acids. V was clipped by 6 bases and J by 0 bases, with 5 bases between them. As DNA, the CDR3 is TGTGCCAGCAGGACAGCTAACTATGGCTACACCTTC. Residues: CASRTANYGYTF.

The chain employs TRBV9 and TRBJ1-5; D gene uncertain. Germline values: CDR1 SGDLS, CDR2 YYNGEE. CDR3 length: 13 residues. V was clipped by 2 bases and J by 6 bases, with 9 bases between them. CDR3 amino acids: CASSVHLGQPQHF. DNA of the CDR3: TGTGCCAGCAGCGTTCACTTGGGTCAGCCCCAGCATTTT.

The CDR3 region is CASSLGTLGNTIYF. As DNA, the CDR3 is TGTGCCAGCAGCCTTGGGACGCTTGGAAACACCATATATTTT. This chain links TRBV28 with TRBJ1-3, with D possibly matching TRBD1 (5 bases). CDR3 length: 14 amino acids. The germline V gene has CDR1 MDHEN and CDR2 SYDVKM. The germline V and J ends were trimmed by 6 bases and 3 bases, with 12 bases remaining between them.

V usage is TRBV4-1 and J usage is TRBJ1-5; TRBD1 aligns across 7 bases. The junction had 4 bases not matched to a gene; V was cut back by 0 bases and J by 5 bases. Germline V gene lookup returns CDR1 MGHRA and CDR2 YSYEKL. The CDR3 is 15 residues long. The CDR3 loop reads CASSQETGFDQPQHF. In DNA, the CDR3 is TGCGCCAGCAGCCAAGAGACAGGGTTCGATCAGCCCCAGCATTTT.

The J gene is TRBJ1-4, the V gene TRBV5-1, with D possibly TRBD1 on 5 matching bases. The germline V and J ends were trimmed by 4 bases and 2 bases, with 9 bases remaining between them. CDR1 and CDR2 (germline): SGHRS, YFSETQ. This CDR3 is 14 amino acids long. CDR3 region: CASSPDTTNEKLFF. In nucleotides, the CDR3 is TGCGCCAGCAGCCCGGACACCACTAATGAAAAACTGTTTTTT.

CDR3: CASSFGAEQYF. CDR3 nucleotide sequence: TGTGCCAGCAGTTTTGGGGCCGAGCAGTACTTC. The gene calls are TRBV7-2 and TRBJ2-7, with a weak D call TRBD1 (5 bases). CDR3 length: 11 amino acids. Germline V gene sequence: CDR1 SGHTA, CDR2 FQGNSA. V was pared by 6 bases and J by 6 bases, with 9 bases between. The complete variable domain, with remaining parts taken from reference TRBV7-2 and TRBJ2-7, reads GAGVSQSPSNKVTEKGKDVELRCDPISGHTALYWYRQSLGQGLEFLIYFQGNSAPDKSGLPSDRFSAERTGGSVSTLTIQRTQQEDSAVYLCASSFGAEQYFGPGTRLTVT.